This T cell receptor beta chain was recovered during a study of blood T cell repertoires in COVID-19. Study-wide background: From T cells, B-cell-depleted T cells, or PBMCs came the material, which was cDNA or gDNA.

In germline, CDR1 is KGHSH, CDR2 LQKENI. Trimming took 5 bases from V and 1 from J; bases not matched to a gene: 14. The CDR3 has 17 residues. Per the authors' pipeline: Cell counts per sample came from amplifying reference gene primers. The table came from immunoSEQ multiplex PCR; TCRdb's copy has only in-frame clones and leaves some out. For V, J and clone size, that table is used; D and trimming come from the DNA. The data show fewer than 100,000 clones, about 79% seen once. The receptor was derived from a woman between 45 and 65 years old with acute or convalescent COVID-19. This chain uses TRBV18 with TRBJ2-7; 7 bases are shared with TRBD1. The sample consisted of peripheral blood. The CDR3, as DNA: TGTGCCAGCTCATCCAGGACAGGTCCGTCGGCATCCTACGAGCAGTACTTC. Its translation: CASSSRTGPSASYEQYF.